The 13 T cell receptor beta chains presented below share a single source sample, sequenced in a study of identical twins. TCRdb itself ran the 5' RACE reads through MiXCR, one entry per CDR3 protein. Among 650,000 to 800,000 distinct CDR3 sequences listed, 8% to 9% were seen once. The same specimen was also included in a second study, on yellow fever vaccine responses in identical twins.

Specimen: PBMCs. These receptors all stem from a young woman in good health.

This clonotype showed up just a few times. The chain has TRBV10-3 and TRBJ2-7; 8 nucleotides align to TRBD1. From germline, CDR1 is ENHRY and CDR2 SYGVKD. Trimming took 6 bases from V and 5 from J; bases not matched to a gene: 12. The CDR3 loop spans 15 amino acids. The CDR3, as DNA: TGTGCCATCAGATCGGACAGGGCCCCCGTCGACGAGCAGTACTTC. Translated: CAIRSDRAPVDEQYF.

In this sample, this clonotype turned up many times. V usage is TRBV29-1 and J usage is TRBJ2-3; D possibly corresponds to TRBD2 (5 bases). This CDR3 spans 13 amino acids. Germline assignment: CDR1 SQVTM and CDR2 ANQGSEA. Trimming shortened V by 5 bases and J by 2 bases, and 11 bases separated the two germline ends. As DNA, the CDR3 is TGCAGCGTTCTAACGGGGAACACAGATACGCAGTATTTT. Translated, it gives CSVLTGNTDTQYF.

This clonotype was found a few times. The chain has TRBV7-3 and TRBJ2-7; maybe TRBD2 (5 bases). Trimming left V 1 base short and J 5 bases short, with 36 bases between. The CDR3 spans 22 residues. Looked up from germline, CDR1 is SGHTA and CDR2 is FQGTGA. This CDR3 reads CASSLISPPPPLRGRSSHEQYF. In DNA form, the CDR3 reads TGTGCCAGCAGCTTAATAAGCCCACCCCCACCCCTTCGGGGAAGGAGTAGTCACGAGCAGTACTTC.

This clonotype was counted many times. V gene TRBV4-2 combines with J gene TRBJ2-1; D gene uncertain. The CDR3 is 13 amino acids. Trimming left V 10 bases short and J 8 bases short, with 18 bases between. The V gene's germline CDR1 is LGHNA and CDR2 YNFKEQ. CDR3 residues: CATALGGRDEQFF. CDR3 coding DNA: TGTGCCACCGCGTTGGGCGGTCGGGATGAGCAGTTCTTC.

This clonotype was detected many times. In nucleotides, the CDR3 is TGTGCCAGCAGCCCCAAACAGGGTGCGGATGGCTACACCTTC. This sequence encodes CASSPKQGADGYTF. V gene TRBV7-8 combines with J gene TRBJ1-2; weak D call: TRBD1 (6 bases). The CDR3 sequence is 14 residues long. With 5 bases removed from V and 6 bases from J, the gap between germline ends came to 16 bases. The germline CDR1 and CDR2 sequences are SGHVS and FQNEAQ.

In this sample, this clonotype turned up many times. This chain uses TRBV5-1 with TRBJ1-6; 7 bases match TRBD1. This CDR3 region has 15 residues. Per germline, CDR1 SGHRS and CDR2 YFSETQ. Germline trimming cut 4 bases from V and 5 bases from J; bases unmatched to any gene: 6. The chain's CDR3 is CASSGTGTDNSPLHF. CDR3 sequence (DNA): TGCGCCAGCAGCGGGACCGGGACAGATAATTCACCCCTCCACTTT.

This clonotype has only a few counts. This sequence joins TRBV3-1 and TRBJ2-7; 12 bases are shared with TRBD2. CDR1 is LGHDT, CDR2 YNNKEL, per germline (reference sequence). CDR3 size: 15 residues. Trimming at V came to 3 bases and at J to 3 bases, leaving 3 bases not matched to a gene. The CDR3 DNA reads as TGTGCCAGCAGCCACCGGACTAGCGGGGTCTACGAGCAGTACTTC. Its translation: CASSHRTSGVYEQYF.

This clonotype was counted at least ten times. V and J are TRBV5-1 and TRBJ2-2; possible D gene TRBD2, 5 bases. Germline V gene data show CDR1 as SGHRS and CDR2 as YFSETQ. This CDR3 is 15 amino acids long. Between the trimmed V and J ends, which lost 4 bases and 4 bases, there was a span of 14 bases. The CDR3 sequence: CASSAGSGLTGELFF. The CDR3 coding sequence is TGCGCCAGCAGCGCTGGATCCGGACTCACCGGGGAGCTGTTTTTT.

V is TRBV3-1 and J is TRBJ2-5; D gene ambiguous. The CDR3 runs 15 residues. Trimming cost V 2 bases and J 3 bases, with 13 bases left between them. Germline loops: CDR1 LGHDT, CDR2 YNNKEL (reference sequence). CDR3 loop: CASSQPDDTKETQYF. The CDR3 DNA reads TGTGCCAGCAGCCAACCCGACGACACGAAAGAGACCCAGTACTTC.

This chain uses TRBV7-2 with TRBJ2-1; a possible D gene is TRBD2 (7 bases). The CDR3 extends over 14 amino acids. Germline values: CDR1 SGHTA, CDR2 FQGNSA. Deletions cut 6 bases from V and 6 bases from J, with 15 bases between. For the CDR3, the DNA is TGTGCCAGCAGGGGGGGGCTAACGAGCAATGAGCAGTTCTTC. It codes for CASRGGLTSNEQFF.

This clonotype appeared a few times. This CDR3 is CASSLRVRDRISTDTQYF. The CDR3 DNA reads as TGTGCCAGCAGCTTAAGGGTTCGGGACAGGATAAGCACAGATACGCAGTATTTT. This chain links TRBV12-3 or TRBV12-4 with TRBJ2-3; 8 bases are shared with TRBD1. Trimming removed 6 bases from V and 0 bases from J; junction bases left unmatched: 14. This CDR3 is built from 18 residues.

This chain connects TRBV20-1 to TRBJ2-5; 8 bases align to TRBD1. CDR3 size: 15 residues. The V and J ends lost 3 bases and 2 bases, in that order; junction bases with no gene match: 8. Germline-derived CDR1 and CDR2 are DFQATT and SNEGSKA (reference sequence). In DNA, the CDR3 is TGCAGTGCTAGCCCCAGGGGGCTTCGGCAAGAGACCCAGTACTTC. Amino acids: CSASPRGLRQETQYF.

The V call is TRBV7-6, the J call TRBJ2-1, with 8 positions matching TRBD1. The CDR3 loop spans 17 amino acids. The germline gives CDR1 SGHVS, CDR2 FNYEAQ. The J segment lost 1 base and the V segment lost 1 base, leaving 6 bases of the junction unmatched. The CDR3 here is CASSLVFQGASYNEQFF. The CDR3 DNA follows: TGTGCCAGCAGCTTAGTGTTCCAGGGGGCGTCCTACAATGAGCAGTTCTTC.